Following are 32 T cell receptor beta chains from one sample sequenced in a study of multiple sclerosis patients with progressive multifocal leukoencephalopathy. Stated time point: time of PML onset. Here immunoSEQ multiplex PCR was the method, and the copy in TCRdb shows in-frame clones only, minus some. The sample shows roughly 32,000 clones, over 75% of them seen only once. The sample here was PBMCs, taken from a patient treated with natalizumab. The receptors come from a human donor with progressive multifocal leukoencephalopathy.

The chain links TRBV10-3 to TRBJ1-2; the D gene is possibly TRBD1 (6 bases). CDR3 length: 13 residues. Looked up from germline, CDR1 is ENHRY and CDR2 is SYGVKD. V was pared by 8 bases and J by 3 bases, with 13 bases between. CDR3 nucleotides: TGTGCCATCCGAGGGGCAGGGGACTATGGCTACACCTTC. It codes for CAIRGAGDYGYTF.

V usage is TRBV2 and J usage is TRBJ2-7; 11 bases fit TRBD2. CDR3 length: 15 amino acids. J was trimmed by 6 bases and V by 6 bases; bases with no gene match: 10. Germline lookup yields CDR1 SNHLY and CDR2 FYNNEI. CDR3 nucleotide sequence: TGTGCCAGCAGCGTACAGAGGCTAGCGGGAGGCGAGCAGTACTTC. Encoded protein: CASSVQRLAGGEQYF.

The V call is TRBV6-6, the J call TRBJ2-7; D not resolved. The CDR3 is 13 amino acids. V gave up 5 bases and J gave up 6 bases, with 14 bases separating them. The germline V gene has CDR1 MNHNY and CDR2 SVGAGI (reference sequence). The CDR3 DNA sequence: TGTGCCAGCAGTACCGGGCCGGCGGCCGAGCAGTACTTC. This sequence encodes CASSTGPAAEQYF.

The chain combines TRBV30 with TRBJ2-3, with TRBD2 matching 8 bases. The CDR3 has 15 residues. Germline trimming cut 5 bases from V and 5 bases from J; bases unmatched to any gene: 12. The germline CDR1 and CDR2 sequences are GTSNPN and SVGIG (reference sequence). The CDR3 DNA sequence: TGTGCCTGGGCAACCGGGGGGGTTGGGGGAGATACGCAGTATTTT. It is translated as CAWATGGVGGDTQYF.

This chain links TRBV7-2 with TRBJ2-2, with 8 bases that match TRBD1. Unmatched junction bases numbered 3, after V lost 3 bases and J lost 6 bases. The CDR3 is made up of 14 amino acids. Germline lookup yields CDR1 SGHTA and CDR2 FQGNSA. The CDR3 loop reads CASSLTTGAGELFF. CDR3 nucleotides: TGTGCCAGCAGCTTGACGACAGGGGCCGGGGAGCTGTTTTTT.

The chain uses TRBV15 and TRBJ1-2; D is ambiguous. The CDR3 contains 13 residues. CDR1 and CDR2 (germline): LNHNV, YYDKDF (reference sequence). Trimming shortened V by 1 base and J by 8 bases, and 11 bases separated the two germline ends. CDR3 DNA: TGTGCCACCAGCAGAGGCCTTCTAGACGGCTACACCTTC. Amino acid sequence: CATSRGLLDGYTF. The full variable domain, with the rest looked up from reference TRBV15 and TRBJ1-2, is DAMVIQNPRYQVTQFGKPVTLSCSQTLNHNVMYWYQQKSSQAPKLLFHYYDKDFNNEADTPDNFQSRRPNTSFCFLDIRSPGLGDTAMYLCATSRGLLDGYTFGSGTRLTVV.

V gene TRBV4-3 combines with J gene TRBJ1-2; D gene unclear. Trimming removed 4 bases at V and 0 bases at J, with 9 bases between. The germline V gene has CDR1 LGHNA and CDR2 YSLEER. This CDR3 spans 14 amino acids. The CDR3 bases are TGCGCCAGCAGCCCAGCGCTTTCTAACTATGGCTACACCTTC. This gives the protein CASSPALSNYGYTF.

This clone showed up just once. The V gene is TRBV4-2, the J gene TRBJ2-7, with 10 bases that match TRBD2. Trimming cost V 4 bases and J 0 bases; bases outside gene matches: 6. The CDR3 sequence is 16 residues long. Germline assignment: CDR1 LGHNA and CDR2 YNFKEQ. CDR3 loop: CASSPDSGRSSYEQYF. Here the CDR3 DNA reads TGTGCCAGCAGCCCCGATAGCGGGAGGAGCTCCTACGAGCAGTACTTC.

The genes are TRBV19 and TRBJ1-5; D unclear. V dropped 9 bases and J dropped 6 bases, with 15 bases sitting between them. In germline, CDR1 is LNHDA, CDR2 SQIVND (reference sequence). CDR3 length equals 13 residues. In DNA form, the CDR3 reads TGTGCCAGCGCCCCTGACGGTGGTCAGCCCCAGCATTTT. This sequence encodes CASAPDGGQPQHF.

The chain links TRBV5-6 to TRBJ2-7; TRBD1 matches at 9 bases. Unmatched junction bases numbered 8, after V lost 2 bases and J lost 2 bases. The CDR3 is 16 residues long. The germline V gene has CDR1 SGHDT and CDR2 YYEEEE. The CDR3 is CASSFRPGTGPYEQYF. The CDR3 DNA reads TGTGCCAGCAGCTTTCGGCCGGGGACAGGGCCCTACGAGCAGTACTTC.

CDR3 sequence (DNA): TGTGCCAGCAGCTTAAGCACCAGCGGGAGAGGGCATCCGCGGGAGCTGTTTTTT. It specifies CASSLSTSGRGHPRELFF. The chain uses TRBV7-2 and TRBJ2-2, with TRBD2 matching over 8 bases. This CDR3 has 18 residues. Germline loops: CDR1 SGHTA, CDR2 FQGNSA. After removal of 2 bases from V and 9 bases from J, the junction contained 17 bases not matched to a gene.

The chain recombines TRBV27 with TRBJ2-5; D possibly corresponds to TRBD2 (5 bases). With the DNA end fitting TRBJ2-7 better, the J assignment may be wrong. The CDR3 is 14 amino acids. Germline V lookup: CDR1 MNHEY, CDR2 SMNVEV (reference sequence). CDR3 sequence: CASSPRASTYEQYF. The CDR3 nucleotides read TGTGCCAGCAGTCCGAGGGCCTCGACCTACGAGCAGTACTTC.

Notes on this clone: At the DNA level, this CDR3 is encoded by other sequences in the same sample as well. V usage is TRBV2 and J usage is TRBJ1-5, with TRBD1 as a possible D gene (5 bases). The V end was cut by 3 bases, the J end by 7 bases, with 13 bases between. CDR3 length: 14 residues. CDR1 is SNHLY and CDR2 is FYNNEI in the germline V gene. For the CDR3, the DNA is TGTGCCAGCAGTGATGTCAGGGTCGGGCAGCCCCAGCATTTT. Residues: CASSDVRVGQPQHF.

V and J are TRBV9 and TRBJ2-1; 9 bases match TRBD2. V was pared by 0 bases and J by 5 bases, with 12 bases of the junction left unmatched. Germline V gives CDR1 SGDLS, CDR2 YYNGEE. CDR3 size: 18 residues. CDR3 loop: CASSVEVWASGENNEQFF. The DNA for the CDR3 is TGTGCCAGCAGCGTAGAGGTTTGGGCTAGCGGGGAAAACAATGAGCAGTTCTTC.

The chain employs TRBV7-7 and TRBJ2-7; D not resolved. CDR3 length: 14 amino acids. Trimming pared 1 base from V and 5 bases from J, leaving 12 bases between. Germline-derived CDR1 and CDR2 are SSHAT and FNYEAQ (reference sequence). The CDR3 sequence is CASSLGGSDDEQYF. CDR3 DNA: TGTGCCAGCAGCTTAGGGGGTTCTGACGACGAGCAGTACTTC.

Here the CDR3 DNA reads TGTGCCAGCAGCTTATCGGGGCCTGACTCTGGAAACACCATATATTTT. This encodes CASSLSGPDSGNTIYF. V usage is TRBV11-1 and J usage is TRBJ1-3, with D possibly matching TRBD1 (5 bases). The V end was cut by 2 bases, the J end by 0 bases, with 11 bases between. CDR3 length equals 16 residues. The germline CDR1 and CDR2 sequences are SGHAT and FQDESV (reference sequence).

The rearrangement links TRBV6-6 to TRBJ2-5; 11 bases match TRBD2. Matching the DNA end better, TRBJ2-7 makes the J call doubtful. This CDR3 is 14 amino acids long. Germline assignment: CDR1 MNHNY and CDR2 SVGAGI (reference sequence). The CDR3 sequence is CASTPSGRNYEQYF. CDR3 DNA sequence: TGTGCCAGCACCCCTAGCGGGAGGAACTACGAGCAGTACTTC.

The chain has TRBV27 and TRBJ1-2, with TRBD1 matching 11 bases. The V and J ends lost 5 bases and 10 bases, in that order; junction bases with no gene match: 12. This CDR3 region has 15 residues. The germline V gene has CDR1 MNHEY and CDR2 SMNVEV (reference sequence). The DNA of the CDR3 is TGTGCCAGCAGTACTCACACCCGGGACAGGGGGGCCTACACCTTC. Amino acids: CASSTHTRDRGAYTF.

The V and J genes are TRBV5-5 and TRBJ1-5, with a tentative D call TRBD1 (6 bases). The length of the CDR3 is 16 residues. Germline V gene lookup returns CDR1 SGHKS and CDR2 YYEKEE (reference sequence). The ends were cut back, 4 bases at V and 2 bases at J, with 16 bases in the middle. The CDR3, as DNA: TGTGCCAGCAGCCAGGAGGGGGGCTTTGGCAATCAGCCCCAGCATTTT. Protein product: CASSQEGGFGNQPQHF.

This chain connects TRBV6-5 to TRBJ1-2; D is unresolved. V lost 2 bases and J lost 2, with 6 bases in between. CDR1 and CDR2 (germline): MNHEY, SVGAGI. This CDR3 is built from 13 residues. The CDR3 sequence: CASSYEPNYGYTF. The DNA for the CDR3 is TGTGCCAGCAGTTACGAGCCAAACTATGGCTACACCTTC.

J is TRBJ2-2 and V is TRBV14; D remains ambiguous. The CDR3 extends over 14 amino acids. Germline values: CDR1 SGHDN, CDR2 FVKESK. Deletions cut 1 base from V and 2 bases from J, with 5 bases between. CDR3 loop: CASSQGVNTGELFF. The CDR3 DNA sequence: TGTGCCAGCAGCCAAGGGGTAAACACCGGGGAGCTGTTTTTT.

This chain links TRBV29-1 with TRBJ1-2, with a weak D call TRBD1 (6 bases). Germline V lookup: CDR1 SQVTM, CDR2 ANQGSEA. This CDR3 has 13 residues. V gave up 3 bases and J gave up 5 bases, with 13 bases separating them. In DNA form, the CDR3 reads TGCAGCGTTGACAGGGGTGAAATGTATGGCTACACCTTC. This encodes CSVDRGEMYGYTF.

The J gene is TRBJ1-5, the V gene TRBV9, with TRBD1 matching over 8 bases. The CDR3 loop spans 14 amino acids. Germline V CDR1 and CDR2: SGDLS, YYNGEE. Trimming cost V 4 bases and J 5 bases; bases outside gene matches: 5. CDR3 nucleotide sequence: TGTGCCAGCAGCCGGAACAGGGGGGATCAGCCCCAGCATTTT. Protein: CASSRNRGDQPQHF.

CDR3 in amino acids: CASSFRLATGEQFF. CDR3 bases: TGTGCCAGCAGCTTTAGGCTAGCGACAGGTGAGCAGTTCTTC. The chain has TRBV5-8 and TRBJ2-1; D could derive from TRBD1 or TRBD2 (6 bases each). This CDR3 spans 14 amino acids. Trimming removed 2 bases from V and 9 bases from J, with 15 bases in between. Germline-derived CDR1 and CDR2 are SGHTS and YDEGEE.

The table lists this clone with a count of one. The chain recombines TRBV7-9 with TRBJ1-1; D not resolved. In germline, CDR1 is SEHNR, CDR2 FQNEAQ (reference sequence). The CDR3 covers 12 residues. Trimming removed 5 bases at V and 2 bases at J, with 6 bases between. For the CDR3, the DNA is TGTGCCAGCAGCCCTATAAACACTGAAGCTTTCTTT. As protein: CASSPINTEAFF. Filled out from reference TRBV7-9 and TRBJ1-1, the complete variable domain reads DTGVSQNPRHKITKRGQNVTFRCDPISEHNRLYWYRQTLGQGPEFLTYFQNEAQLEKSRLLSDRFSAERPKGSFSTLEIQRTEQGDSAMYLCASSPINTEAFFGQGTRLTVV.

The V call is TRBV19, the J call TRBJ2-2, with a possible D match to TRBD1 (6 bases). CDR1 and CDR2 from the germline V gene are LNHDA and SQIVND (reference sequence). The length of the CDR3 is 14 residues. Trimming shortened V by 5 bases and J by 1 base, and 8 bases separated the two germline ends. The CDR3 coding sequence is TGTGCCAGTAGTGGGACAAGGAACACCGGGGAGCTGTTTTTT. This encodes CASSGTRNTGELFF.

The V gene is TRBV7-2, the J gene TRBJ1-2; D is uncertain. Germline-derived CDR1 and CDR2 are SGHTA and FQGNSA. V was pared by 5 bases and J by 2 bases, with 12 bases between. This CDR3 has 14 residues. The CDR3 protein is CASSAETENYGYTF. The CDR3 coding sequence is TGTGCCAGCAGCGCCGAGACTGAGAACTATGGCTACACCTTC. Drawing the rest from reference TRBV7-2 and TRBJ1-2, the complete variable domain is GAGVSQSPSNKVTEKGKDVELRCDPISGHTALYWYRQSLGQGLEFLIYFQGNSAPDKSGLPSDRFSAERTGGSVSTLTIQRTQQEDSAVYLCASSAETENYGYTFGSGTRLTVV.

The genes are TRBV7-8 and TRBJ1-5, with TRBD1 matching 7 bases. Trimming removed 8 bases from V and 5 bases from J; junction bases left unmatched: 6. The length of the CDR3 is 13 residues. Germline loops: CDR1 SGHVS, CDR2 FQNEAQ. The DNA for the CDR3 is TGTGCCAGCCGGAGAGGGGGCGATCAGCCCCAGCATTTT. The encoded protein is CASRRGGDQPQHF.

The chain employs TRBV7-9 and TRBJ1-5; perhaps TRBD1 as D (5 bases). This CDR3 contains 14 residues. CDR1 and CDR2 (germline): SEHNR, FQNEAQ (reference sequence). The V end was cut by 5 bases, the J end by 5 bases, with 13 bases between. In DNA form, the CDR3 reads TGTGCCAGCAGCCTGGGACCGCTTTATCAGCCCCAGCATTTT. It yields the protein CASSLGPLYQPQHF.

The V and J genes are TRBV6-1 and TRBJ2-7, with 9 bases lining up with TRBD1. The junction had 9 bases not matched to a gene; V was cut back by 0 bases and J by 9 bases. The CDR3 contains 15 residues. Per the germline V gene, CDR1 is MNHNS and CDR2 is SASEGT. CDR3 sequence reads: CASSEASDRGLRQYF. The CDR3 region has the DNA TGTGCCAGCAGTGAAGCGTCCGACAGGGGGTTGCGGCAGTACTTC.

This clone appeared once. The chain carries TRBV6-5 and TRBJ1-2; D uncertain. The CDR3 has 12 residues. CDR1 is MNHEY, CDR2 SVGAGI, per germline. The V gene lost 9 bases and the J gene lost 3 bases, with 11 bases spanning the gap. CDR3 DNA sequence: TGTGCCAGTCGCTGGGTGGACTATGGCTACACCTTC. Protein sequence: CASRWVDYGYTF.

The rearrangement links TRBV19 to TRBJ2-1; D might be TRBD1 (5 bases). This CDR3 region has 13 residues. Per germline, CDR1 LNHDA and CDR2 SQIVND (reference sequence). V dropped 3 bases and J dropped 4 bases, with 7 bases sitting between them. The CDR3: CASSMGPYNEQFF. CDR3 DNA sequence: TGTGCCAGTAGTATGGGGCCTTACAATGAGCAGTTCTTC.